Reported below is one T cell receptor beta chain. Trimming stripped 1 base from V and 5 bases from J, with 9 bases between. This CDR3 region has 14 residues. Germline lookup yields CDR1 SGHKS and CDR2 YYEKEE (reference sequence). TCR beta CDR3 amplification used multiplex PCR with 32 V and 13 J primers. TCRdb itself ran the multiplex PCR reads through MiXCR, one entry per CDR3 protein. The sample includes tens of thousands of distinct CDR3 sequences, less than 35% of them seen just once. Template came from bulk tumor genomic DNA, at approximately 600 ng per sample. Collection of several biopsies per primary tumor, spaced far apart, took place during surgery. Those enrolled were patients newly diagnosed with untreated non-small cell lung cancer and undergoing curative surgery. This sample was included in a study of immune heterogeneity within non-small cell lung tumors. For the study at large: Of the tumors, 4 were squamous cell, roughly 10 non-squamous, and 1 not otherwise specified.

The clonotype originates from a man in his forties or fifties with non-small cell lung cancer. J is TRBJ1-4 and V is TRBV5-5; no clear D gene. The specimen sequenced was lung tumor tissue. CDR3 in amino acids: CASSLPDGNEKLFF. The CDR3 bases are TGTGCCAGCAGCTTGCCGGACGGGAATGAAAAACTGTTTTTT.